Following are 23 T cell receptor beta chains from one sample sequenced in a study of blood T cell repertoires in COVID-19. Data came from immunoSEQ multiplex PCR; TCRdb stores just in-frame clones and leaves some out. This table has roughly 210,000 clones, around 86% appearing once. The source material was PBMCs or T cells enriched from blood (not recorded which). These receptors all come from a man aged 25-40 years in a cohort exposed to, infected with or recovered from COVID-19 (not recorded which).

The rearrangement uses TRBV11-2 and TRBJ2-1; no reliable D call. Trimming removed 0 bases at V and 9 bases at J, with 12 bases between. Germline loops: CDR1 SGHAT, CDR2 FQNNGV. This CDR3 spans 14 amino acids. The CDR3 DNA is TGTGCCAGCAGCTTAGATAAGCAGGTGCGTGAGCAGTTCTTC. Translated: CASSLDKQVREQFF.

The chain carries TRBV11-2 and TRBJ2-7; maybe TRBD1 (6 bases). Germline-derived CDR1 and CDR2 are SGHAT and FQNNGV. This CDR3 has 15 amino acids. V was trimmed by 5 bases and J by 2 bases, leaving 16 bases between them. CDR3 sequence (DNA): TGTGCCAGCAGCCCAACCCGAACAGGGACCTACGAGCAGTACTTC. Its translation: CASSPTRTGTYEQYF.

The CDR3 DNA sequence: TGTGCCAGCAGCCCTCTCCTAGCGGGCTACGAGCAGTACTTC. This translates into CASSPLLAGYEQYF. The chain carries TRBV3-1 (or the pseudogene TRBV3-2) and TRBJ2-7; TRBD2 matches 8 bases. This CDR3 comprises 14 residues. CDR1 LGHDT and CDR2 YNNKEL come from the germline V gene (reference sequence). With V trimmed by 4 bases and J by 3 bases, 5 bases remained unmatched.

The chain uses TRBV18 and TRBJ1-3; TRBD1 matches at 7 bases. The CDR3 runs 18 residues. Germline loops: CDR1 KGHSH, CDR2 LQKENI. The V gene end was trimmed by 3 bases and the J gene end by 0 bases; junction bases not matched to a gene: 11. This CDR3 is CASSPNPRTGDSGNTIYF. For the CDR3, the DNA is TGTGCCAGCTCACCCAACCCTAGGACAGGCGACTCTGGAAACACCATATATTTT.

The V gene is TRBV27, the J gene TRBJ2-3, with 9 bases that match TRBD1. Germline V gene sequence: CDR1 MNHEY, CDR2 SMNVEV (reference sequence). There are 16 residues in the CDR3. V was clipped by 3 bases and J by 5 bases; unmatched bases: 9. CDR3: CASSFMGQGRGDTQYF. DNA of the CDR3: TGTGCCAGCAGTTTTATGGGACAGGGTCGCGGAGATACGCAGTATTTT.

J is TRBJ2-3 and V is TRBV7-6, with TRBD2 matching 11 bases. The CDR3 contains 20 residues. With V trimmed by 5 bases and J by 0 bases, 16 bases remained unmatched. Germline V lookup: CDR1 SGHVS, CDR2 FNYEAQ. CDR3 DNA: TGTGCCAGCAGCGGGCGACAGGGATCGGGACTAGCGGAAAGCACAGATACGCAGTATTTT. This gives the protein CASSGRQGSGLAESTDTQYF.

The J gene is TRBJ2-1, the V gene TRBV11-3; maybe TRBD2 (6 bases). The V and J ends lost 6 bases and 3 bases respectively, with 9 bases between them. The CDR3 has 13 amino acids. Per germline, CDR1 SGHNT and CDR2 YENEEA. The CDR3 coding sequence is TGTGCCAGCAGTTATAGCGGCTACAATGAGCAGTTCTTC. Translated, it gives CASSYSGYNEQFF.

The rearrangement joins TRBV2 to TRBJ2-4, with D perhaps TRBD1 (5 bases). Germline V gives CDR1 SNHLY, CDR2 FYNNEI. CDR3 size: 14 residues. Trimming removed 8 bases from V and 0 bases from J, with 11 bases in between. CDR3: CASGAERAKNIQYF. The CDR3 DNA sequence: TGTGCCAGCGGGGCGGAGCGAGCCAAAAACATTCAGTACTTC.

The chain combines TRBV10-3 with TRBJ2-5; 13 nucleotides align to TRBD2. Germline V gene sequence: CDR1 ENHRY, CDR2 SYGVKD. V lost 4 bases and J lost 4; bases outside the gene matches: 3. This CDR3 comprises 15 residues. In DNA form, the CDR3 reads TGTGCCATCAGTGGAACTAGCGGGAGGGCAGAGACCCAGTACTTC. Translating gives CAISGTSGRAETQYF.

The chain combines TRBV28 with TRBJ2-1; 10 bases are shared with TRBD2. V lost 10 bases and J lost 5; bases outside the gene matches: 8. The CDR3 sequence is 14 residues long. The V gene's germline CDR1 is MDHEN and CDR2 SYDVKM. For the CDR3, the DNA is TGTGCCACCCTAAAAGCGGGAGGGAACAATGAGCAGTTCTTC. Protein product: CATLKAGGNNEQFF.

This chain links TRBV6-1 with TRBJ2-7; 8 bases line up with TRBD2. The germline CDR1 and CDR2 sequences are MNHNS and SASEGT. The CDR3 spans 15 residues. Trimming at V came to 2 bases and at J to 5 bases, leaving 8 bases not matched to a gene. The CDR3 nucleotides are TGTGCCAGCAGTGAATGGCGGGAGGCCACCCACGAGCAGTACTTC. Translated: CASSEWREATHEQYF.

The chain joins TRBV11-1 to TRBJ2-2; D remains ambiguous. Per germline, CDR1 SGHAT and CDR2 FQDESV (reference sequence). Trimming left V 4 bases short and J 1 base short, with 4 bases between. This CDR3 comprises 13 residues. CDR3 sequence reads: CASSSLNTGELFF. The CDR3 nucleotides are TGTGCCAGCAGCTCCCTGAACACCGGGGAGCTGTTTTTT.

V gene TRBV27 combines with J gene TRBJ2-7; 7 positions match TRBD2. This CDR3 has 16 residues. Germline assignment: CDR1 MNHEY and CDR2 SMNVEV (reference sequence). After removal of 3 bases from V and 4 bases from J, the junction contained 12 bases not matched to a gene. CDR3 region: CASSFRAGGRSYEQYF. The DNA of the CDR3 is TGTGCCAGCAGTTTTCGCGCCGGGGGGAGGTCTTACGAGCAGTACTTC.

The genes are TRBV19 and TRBJ1-6; D ambiguous. This CDR3 spans 15 amino acids. CDR1 LNHDA and CDR2 SQIVND come from the germline V gene (reference sequence). Trimming removed 6 bases from V and 7 bases from J, with 16 bases in between. This chain's CDR3 is CASSISQGPNSPLHF. The CDR3 coding sequence is TGTGCCAGTAGCATTAGCCAAGGCCCGAATTCACCCCTCCACTTT. The complete variable domain, with remaining parts taken from reference TRBV19 and TRBJ1-6, reads DGGITQSPKYLFRKEGQNVTLSCEQNLNHDAMYWYRQDPGQGLRLIYYSQIVNDFQKGDIAEGYSVSREKKESFPLTVTSAQKNPTAFYLCASSISQGPNSPLHFGNGTRLTVT.

There are a few counts of this clone. The V and J genes are TRBV19 and TRBJ2-7; a possible D gene is TRBD2 (5 bases). CDR1 is LNHDA, CDR2 SQIVND, per germline (reference sequence). V was pared by 3 bases and J by 3 bases, with 9 bases between. The CDR3 has 13 residues. CDR3 in DNA: TGTGCCAGTAGTATGAAGGGAGTCTACGAGCAGTACTTC. Protein sequence: CASSMKGVYEQYF.

The chain joins TRBV28 to TRBJ1-1; 7 bases fit TRBD1. Germline CDR1 is MDHEN and CDR2 is SYDVKM. After removal of 6 bases from V and 1 base from J, the junction contained 5 bases not matched to a gene. This CDR3 has 14 residues. In DNA form, the CDR3 reads TGTGCCAGCAGCTTAGGGACAGAGAACACTGAAGCTTTCTTT. Its protein product is CASSLGTENTEAFF.

V and J are TRBV4-1 and TRBJ2-1; 9 bases line up with TRBD2. Trimming took 3 bases from V and 6 from J; bases not matched to a gene: 15. The germline CDR1 and CDR2 sequences are MGHRA and YSYEKL. The CDR3 runs to 18 residues. CDR3 amino acids: CASSQSAGLAGILNEQFF. DNA for the CDR3: TGCGCCAGCAGCCAGTCCGCTGGCCTAGCGGGGATTCTCAATGAGCAGTTCTTC.

This chain connects TRBV27 to TRBJ1-6, with TRBD1 matching 8 bases. V was pared by 5 bases and J by 9 bases, with 9 bases of the junction left unmatched. Germline CDR1 is MNHEY and CDR2 is SMNVEV (reference sequence). This CDR3 is 15 amino acids long. The CDR3: CASSISTGVGSPLHF. Here the CDR3 DNA reads TGTGCCAGCAGTATTTCGACAGGGGTCGGTTCACCCCTCCACTTT.

The genes are TRBV7-2 and TRBJ2-1; 8 bases are a match to TRBD2. In germline, CDR1 is SGHTA, CDR2 FQGNSA. The CDR3 sequence is 12 residues long. After removal of 3 bases from V and 10 bases from J, the junction contained 2 bases not matched to a gene. The CDR3 DNA is TGTGCCAGCAGCTTTTCTAGCGGGGAGCAGTTCTTC. Protein: CASSFSSGEQFF.

The chain couples TRBV7-8 to TRBJ1-2; unclear D gene. This CDR3 has 13 residues. Deletions cut 6 bases from V and 4 bases from J, with 12 bases between. The germline gives CDR1 SGHVS, CDR2 FQNEAQ. CDR3 sequence (DNA): TGTGCCAGCAGTGGAGGCGGGTTCTATGGCTACACCTTC. This sequence encodes CASSGGGFYGYTF.

V gene TRBV29-1 combines with J gene TRBJ1-3, with D possibly matching TRBD1 (6 bases). Germline CDR1 SQVTM, CDR2 ANQGSEA. CDR3 length: 13 residues. Trimming took 6 bases from V and 0 from J, leaving 9 bases between them. CDR3 DNA sequence: TGCAGCGTAGGGGGGGTCTCTGGAAACACCATATATTTT. Protein product: CSVGGVSGNTIYF.

This chain uses TRBV11-2 with TRBJ2-3; D is undetermined. Germline lookup yields CDR1 SGHAT and CDR2 FQNNGV. Trimming took 2 bases from V and 4 from J, leaving 10 bases between them. This CDR3 contains 14 residues. The CDR3: CASSLSGTADTQYF. The DNA for the CDR3 is TGTGCCAGCAGCTTAAGTGGTACTGCAGATACGCAGTATTTT.

V gene TRBV5-1 combines with J gene TRBJ2-5; 7 bases fit TRBD1. Germline CDR1 reads SGHRS; CDR2 reads YFSETQ. Trimming at V came to 0 bases and at J to 5 bases, leaving 1 base not matched to a gene. The CDR3 extends over 13 amino acids. CDR3 sequence reads: CASSLEQGETQYF. CDR3 sequence (DNA): TGCGCCAGCAGCTTGGAACAGGGGGAGACCCAGTACTTC.